This T cell receptor (beta chain) was retrieved from a study of T-cell reconstitution after alpha-beta-depleted transplantation in children. There are 13 residues in the CDR3. The V and J ends lost 7 bases and 4 bases, in that order; junction bases with no gene match: 2. The germline CDR1 and CDR2 sequences are KGHDR and SFDVKD. TCRbeta library construction was performed incorporating unique molecular identifiers. TCRdb analysed the PCR reads with MiXCR anew, one entry per CDR3 protein. The data show hundreds of thousands of distinct CDR3 sequences, around a sixth seen once. The receptor was isolated from a human donor who donated a stem cell graft to a child with acute myeloid leukemia. The input for sequencing was PBMCs from the stem cell graft donor, taken from the stem cell graft. The chain links TRBV24-1 to TRBJ2-1; TRBD2 matches at 8 bases. The CDR3 reads CATRGGGYNEQFF. In DNA, the CDR3 is TGTGCCACCAGAGGCGGGGGGTACAATGAGCAGTTCTTC.